This TCR beta chain was documented in a study of early stage breast cancer tumors. In the study overall: Most invasive tumors, about 75% of the 16, were ER+/PR+/HER2-. Approximately 10-fold was the mean read coverage per sample. General study points: Tumors had 2.5 to 3-fold higher T cell density and higher clonality than adjacent normal breast tissue. Comparing each tissue with blood distinguished tumor from normal in about 85% of the 16 patients.

About this clone: What it recognizes is unknown.

The V and J ends lost 6 bases and 8 bases respectively, with 8 bases between them. The CDR3 consists of 12 residues. Germline V gene lookup returns CDR1 SNHLY and CDR2 FYNNEI. Assay used: immunoSEQ multiplex PCR; TCRdb lists only in-frame clones, some missing. Of about 48,000 clones detected, approximately 80% appear once; the ten largest clones hold 1.4%. The sequencing input was blood. This chain uses TRBV2 with TRBJ1-6; D unclear. The sequence derives from a person aged 45-60 years with breast cancer. CDR3 coding DNA: TGTGCCAGCAGACAGAATTATTCACCCCTCCACTTT. The encoded protein is CASRQNYSPLHF.